These T cell receptor beta chains were read from a single sample in a study of blood T cell repertoires in COVID-19. The table came from immunoSEQ multiplex PCR; TCRdb's copy has only in-frame clones and leaves some out. The table has under 200,000 clones, about 74% seen once; the top ten hold roughly 8.3%. The sequenced sample was peripheral blood. The source is a man aged 55 to 69 with acute or convalescent COVID-19. CDR3s include the opening cysteine and the closing phenylalanine or tryptophan. D genes are given only for firm matches. Some rows have no size entry. The others give once, few or many, or a class for an expanded clone.

DNA: TGTGCCAGCAGCTCAATGGGGACAGGGGAGGAGACCCAGTACTTC; CDR3: CASSSMGTGEETQYF; size: NA; J: TRBJ2-5; V: TRBV27; D: TRBD1
DNA: TGTGCCAGCAGCCAGACAGGGACCGGGGAGCTGTTTTTT; CDR3: CASSQTGTGELFF; size: few; J: TRBJ2-2; V: TRBV12-3/TRBV12-4; D: TRBD1
DNA: TGTGCCTGGACAGGGGGGACACACGAGCAGTACTTC; CDR3: CAWTGGTHEQYF; size: NA; J: TRBJ2-7; V: TRBV30; D: NA
DNA: TGTGCCAGCAGTTACTCGGGGGGGGTAGGGAATGAGCAGTTCTTC; CDR3: CASSYSGGVGNEQFF; size: NA; J: TRBJ2-1; V: TRBV6-6; D: TRBD2
DNA: TGTGCCAGCAGTGAATACACAGGGACGAGTTCACCCCTCCACTTT; CDR3: CASSEYTGTSSPLHF; size: few; J: TRBJ1-6; V: TRBV25-1; D: NA
DNA: TGTGCCAGCAGCTTATTCCAGTCGCGGGGGGCTCATGGAAACACCATATATTTT; CDR3: CASSLFQSRGAHGNTIYF; size: NA; J: TRBJ1-3; V: TRBV11-2; D: NA
DNA: TGTGCCAGCAGCGTAGACGGGGAGGACTATGGCTACACCTTC; CDR3: CASSVDGEDYGYTF; size: NA; J: TRBJ1-2; V: TRBV9; D: NA
DNA: TGTGCCTGGAGTGGGGCGGGGGGAGAAGCTTTCTTT; CDR3: CAWSGAGGEAFF; size: NA; J: TRBJ1-1; V: TRBV30; D: NA
DNA: TGTGCCAGCTCCCCGGGACAGGGGGCTTTTCAGCCCCAGCATTTT; CDR3: CASSPGQGAFQPQHF; size: NA; J: TRBJ1-5; V: TRBV18; D: TRBD1
DNA: TGTGCCAGCAGCTTGCGGGACCCCCGATACACCTTC; CDR3: CASSLRDPRYTF; size: once; J: TRBJ1-2; V: TRBV6-5; D: NA
DNA: TGTGCCAGCAGCGTAGGTGGGGAGGGCTTCTATGGCTACACCTTC; CDR3: CASSVGGEGFYGYTF; size: NA; J: TRBJ1-2; V: TRBV9; D: NA
DNA: TGCAGCGTTCTCGGGACTAGCGGGGCTCACAATGAGCAGTTCTTC; CDR3: CSVLGTSGAHNEQFF; size: NA; J: TRBJ2-1; V: TRBV29-1; D: TRBD2
DNA: TGTGCCAGCAGCCAAGGGACAGGCTATGGCTACACCTTC; CDR3: CASSQGTGYGYTF; size: NA; J: TRBJ1-2; V: TRBV6-2/TRBV6-3; D: TRBD1
DNA: TGTGCCATCAGTGTAACAGGAGTCTACTATGGCTACACCTTC; CDR3: CAISVTGVYYGYTF; size: NA; J: TRBJ1-2; V: TRBV10-3; D: NA
DNA: TGCAGCGGGGGGCAGGGCGCGAACACCGGGGAGCTGTTTTTT; CDR3: CSGGQGANTGELFF; size: NA; J: TRBJ2-2; V: TRBV29-1; D: NA
DNA: TGTGCCAGCAGCCCCGGGACAGGGATTAATGAGCAGTTCTTC; CDR3: CASSPGTGINEQFF; size: once; J: TRBJ2-1; V: TRBV7-3; D: TRBD1
DNA: TGTGCCAGCAGCACAAGCGGGGTTTCGTCAGAGACCCAGTACTTC; CDR3: CASSTSGVSSETQYF; size: once; J: TRBJ2-5; V: TRBV9; D: TRBD2
DNA: TGTGCCAGCAGTGACCCGTCCAAACAGGGGGCGGATGAAGCTTTCTTT; CDR3: CASSDPSKQGADEAFF; size: NA; J: TRBJ1-1; V: TRBV2; D: TRBD1
DNA: TGTGCCAGCAGCGTGGTGACTAGCGGAAATGAGCAGTTCTTC; CDR3: CASSVVTSGNEQFF; size: NA; J: TRBJ2-1; V: TRBV9; D: TRBD2
DNA: TGTGCTAGGAGGGCAGGGACTAAGGGGCGAGGTGGCTACACCTTC; CDR3: CARRAGTKGRGGYTF; size: NA; J: TRBJ1-2; V: TRBV30; D: NA
DNA: TGTGCCAGCAGCCCAATAAGGTTCAGTTGGGGATTGGGGCTGCCCTATAATTCACCCCTCCACTTT; CDR3: CASSPIRFSWGLGLPYNSPLHF; size: NA; J: TRBJ1-6; V: TRBV14; D: NA
DNA: TGTGCCAGCAGTGACGCGGGGAGGAACACTGAAGCTTTCTTT; CDR3: CASSDAGRNTEAFF; size: NA; J: TRBJ1-1; V: TRBV2; D: NA
DNA: TGTGCCAGTAGTATGACAGGATCCACAGATACGCAGTATTTT; CDR3: CASSMTGSTDTQYF; size: NA; J: TRBJ2-3; V: TRBV19; D: NA
DNA: TGCGCCAGCAGCTTGGGAGGGGGCTTGGATGGGGCCAACGTCCTGACTTTC; CDR3: CASSLGGGLDGANVLTF; size: NA; J: TRBJ2-6; V: TRBV5-1; D: TRBD1
DNA: TGTGCCAGCAGCCCCCGGGACACCAACTATGGCTACACCTTC; CDR3: CASSPRDTNYGYTF; size: NA; J: TRBJ1-2; V: TRBV3-1/TRBV3-2; D: NA
DNA: TGCGCCAGCAGCTTGACTGGGGCCAGGGCCTCCTACAATGAGCAGTTCTTC; CDR3: CASSLTGARASYNEQFF; size: NA; J: TRBJ2-1; V: TRBV5-1; D: NA
DNA: TGTGCCAGCAGTTCCCAACTAGCGCGTAGCACAGATACGCAGTATTTT; CDR3: CASSSQLARSTDTQYF; size: NA; J: TRBJ2-3; V: TRBV6-6; D: TRBD2
DNA: TGTGCCAGCAGCACAAGAGGGGACAGCACCGAGCAGTACTTC; CDR3: CASSTRGDSTEQYF; size: few; J: TRBJ2-7; V: TRBV11-3; D: TRBD1
DNA: TGTGCCAGCAGCCCCGTCTCCGGGGGCGAGCAGTACTTC; CDR3: CASSPVSGGEQYF; size: NA; J: TRBJ2-7; V: TRBV7-3; D: NA
DNA: TGTGCCAGTAGTACCAACAGGGGCACCTCTGGGGCCAACGTCCTGACTTTC; CDR3: CASSTNRGTSGANVLTF; size: NA; J: TRBJ2-6; V: TRBV19; D: TRBD1
DNA: TGCGCCAGCAGCCCGAAAGCGGACAGGGGATCCTACAATGAGCAGTTCTTC; CDR3: CASSPKADRGSYNEQFF; size: NA; J: TRBJ2-1; V: TRBV5-1; D: TRBD1
DNA: TGTGCCAGCAGCTTGATGAGTGTTCTAGCCAAAAACATTCAGTACTTC; CDR3: CASSLMSVLAKNIQYF; size: NA; J: TRBJ2-4; V: TRBV5-5; D: NA
DNA: TGTGCCAGCAGCTTAGATGCAGGGGGCCTGAACACTGAAGCTTTCTTT; CDR3: CASSLDAGGLNTEAFF; size: NA; J: TRBJ1-1; V: TRBV7-2; D: TRBD1
DNA: TGTGCCAGCGGCACCGCGGGGGGCAGGGGGGAAAAACTGTTTTTT; CDR3: CASGTAGGRGEKLFF; size: once; J: TRBJ1-4; V: TRBV2; D: TRBD1
DNA: TGCGCCAGCAGCCAGGGACAGGTCGATAAAGCTTTCTTT; CDR3: CASSQGQVDKAFF; size: few; J: TRBJ1-1; V: TRBV4-1; D: TRBD1
DNA: TGCGCCAGCAGTCGAACAGATGATACGCAGTATTTT; CDR3: CASSRTDDTQYF; size: NA; J: TRBJ2-3; V: TRBV10-2; D: NA
DNA: TGTGCCAGCAGCGTACGGGGGGACTCCTACGAGCAGTACTTC; CDR3: CASSVRGDSYEQYF; size: NA; J: TRBJ2-7; V: TRBV9; D: TRBD2